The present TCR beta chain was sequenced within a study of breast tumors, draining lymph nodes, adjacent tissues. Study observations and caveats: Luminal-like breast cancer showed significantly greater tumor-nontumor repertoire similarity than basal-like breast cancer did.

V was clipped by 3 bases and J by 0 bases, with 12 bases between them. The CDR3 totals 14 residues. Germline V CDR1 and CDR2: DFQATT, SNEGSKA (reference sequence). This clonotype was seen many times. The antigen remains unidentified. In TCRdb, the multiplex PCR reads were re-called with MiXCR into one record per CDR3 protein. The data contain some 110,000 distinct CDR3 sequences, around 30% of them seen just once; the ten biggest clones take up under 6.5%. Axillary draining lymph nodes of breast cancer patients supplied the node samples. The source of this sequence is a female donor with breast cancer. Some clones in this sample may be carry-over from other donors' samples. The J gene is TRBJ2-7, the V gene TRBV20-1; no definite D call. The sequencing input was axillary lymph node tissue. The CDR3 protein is CSASSPTSSYEQYF. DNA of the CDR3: TGCAGTGCTAGTAGCCCGACGAGCTCCTACGAGCAGTACTTC.